A single sample gave rise to the 11 T cell receptor beta chains below, sequenced in a study of cytomegalovirus exposure and HLA in healthy donors. 13 Jbeta primers and 60 Vbeta primers were used for the PCR. The assay was immunoSEQ multiplex PCR, and TCRdb's table has in-frame clones only and misses some. The top ten clones hold around 1.4% of a sample with more than 150,000 clones, 60% to 85% of them seen once. Sequenced material: PBMCs. The receptors derive from a girl aged 10 to 17 in good health and CMV-seropositive.

The count of this clone is one. The chain employs TRBV5-1 and TRBJ2-2; no clear D. V was trimmed by 7 bases and J by 2 bases, leaving 12 bases between them. The CDR3 loop spans 14 amino acids. The germline CDR1 and CDR2 sequences are SGHRS and YFSETQ. As DNA, the CDR3 is TGCGCCAGCCGCCAGGCATACAACACCGGGGAGCTGTTTTTT. Protein: CASRQAYNTGELFF.

This clone was counted between two and nine times. Written as DNA, the CDR3 is TGTGCCAGCAGTGAATCCGTTCTAGGGGGGGGGACCTACGAGCAGTACTTC. The encoded protein is CASSESVLGGGTYEQYF. The chain combines TRBV25-1 with TRBJ2-7; D may be TRBD2 (7 bases). Germline CDR1 and CDR2: MGHDK and SYGVNS. The V end was cut by 1 base, the J end by 2 bases, with 18 bases between. The CDR3 length is 17 residues.

V is TRBV7-9 and J is TRBJ2-7; 8 bases line up with TRBD2. Germline CDR1 SEHNR, CDR2 FQNEAQ (reference sequence). The length of the CDR3 is 16 residues. J was trimmed by 1 base and V by 2 bases; bases with no gene match: 7. The CDR3 DNA reads as TGTGCCAGCAGCTTAACCAGCGGGGGAATTTCCTACGAGCAGTACTTC. Translating it yields CASSLTSGGISYEQYF.

The rearrangement links TRBV5-1 to TRBJ1-5, with a weak D call TRBD1 (6 bases). Germline assignment: CDR1 SGHRS and CDR2 YFSETQ. V gave up 4 bases and J gave up 0 bases, with 11 bases separating them. This CDR3 is 15 amino acids long. CDR3 sequence reads: CASSPTGYSNQPQHF. CDR3 in DNA: TGCGCCAGCAGCCCCACAGGGTATAGCAATCAGCCCCAGCATTTT.

In this sample, this clone turned up a few times. V and J are TRBV7-8 and TRBJ2-3; D ambiguous. CDR3 size: 13 residues. The V gene's germline CDR1 is SGHVS and CDR2 FQNEAQ. V was clipped by 5 bases and J by 1 base, with 7 bases between them. CDR3 residues: CASSLSGTDTQYF. CDR3 coding DNA: TGTGCCAGCAGCCTAAGCGGCACAGATACGCAGTATTTT.

CDR3 DNA sequence: TGTGCCTGGAGCCCCCCGACAGGCTCCTCCACAGATACGCAGTATTTT. Protein sequence: CAWSPPTGSSTDTQYF. The chain carries TRBV30 and TRBJ2-3; D may be TRBD1 (6 bases). Germline V gene sequence: CDR1 GTSNPN, CDR2 SVGIG (reference sequence). The CDR3 has 16 residues. Trimming took off 3 bases at V and 2 bases at J, with 18 bases between the two ends.

The genes are TRBV20-1 and TRBJ2-3, with no clear D. This CDR3 is 11 amino acids long. Trimming shortened V by 7 bases and J by 4 bases, and 9 bases separated the two germline ends. The germline gives CDR1 DFQATT, CDR2 SNEGSKA (reference sequence). The DNA for the CDR3 is TGCAGTGTCCATCGGGCAGATACGCAGTATTTT. Translated, it gives CSVHRADTQYF.

V and J are TRBV7-6 and TRBJ1-1, with 7 bases lining up with TRBD1. The CDR3 is made up of 15 amino acids. Losses at the gene ends were 9 bases for V and 3 bases for J; bases not matched to a gene: 13. Germline assignment: CDR1 SGHVS and CDR2 FNYEAQ. The DNA for the CDR3 is TGTGCCAGTAGACAGGGCTTAATGTGGGACACTGAAGCTTTCTTT. Residues: CASRQGLMWDTEAFF.

The chain has TRBV6-4 and TRBJ2-2; D unresolved. Germline CDR1 reads MRHNA; CDR2 reads SNTAGT. CDR3 length equals 14 residues. Trimming removed 5 bases from V and 3 bases from J, with 10 bases in between. The chain's CDR3 is CASSPVPYTGELFF. CDR3 nucleotides: TGTGCCAGCAGTCCCGTCCCCTACACCGGGGAGCTGTTTTTT.

V gene TRBV27 combines with J gene TRBJ1-6; D might be TRBD1 (5 bases). With 8 bases removed from V and 3 bases from J, the gap between germline ends came to 20 bases. CDR3 size: 17 residues. The germline CDR1 and CDR2 sequences are MNHEY and SMNVEV (reference sequence). The CDR3 region has the DNA TGTGCCAGCCAACGGGAGGCCCTTGGACACTATAATTCACCCCTCCACTTT. It specifies CASQREALGHYNSPLHF.

This chain joins TRBV5-1 and TRBJ2-3; 15 nucleotides line up with TRBD2. The germline gives CDR1 SGHRS, CDR2 YFSETQ. The CDR3 consists of 19 residues. The junction had 9 bases not matched to a gene; V was cut back by 4 bases and J by 0 bases. The CDR3 spells CASSKGLAGGPVSTDTQYF. DNA for the CDR3: TGCGCCAGCAGCAAAGGACTAGCGGGGGGGCCTGTAAGCACAGATACGCAGTATTTT.